The present TCR beta chain was sequenced within a study of T-cell memory formation after mild COVID-19. Across the whole study: Each donor largely had its own TCR clusters. Points from the study as a whole: Clones that contracted from day 15 to 85 had balanced CD4/CD8; later expanders were CD4+ biased. Clones which contracted sat mainly in CM and EM if CD4+, and in EMRA if CD8+.

TCRdb passed the 5' RACE reads through MiXCR, listing each CDR3 protein once. The sample contains 500,000 to 600,000 distinct CDR3 sequences, over 15% of which appear only once. This clonotype appeared a single time. Its antigen is not known. This CDR3 has 16 amino acids. The germline V and J ends were trimmed by 1 base and 2 bases, with 15 bases remaining between them. Germline V lookup: CDR1 LGHNA, CDR2 YSLEER. The clonotype comes from an adult woman who had mild COVID-19 (a few samples of this study predate the infection). Cell type and time point are not known. The chain joins TRBV4-3 to TRBJ2-7, with a possible D match to TRBD2 (6 bases). Sequencing input: PBMCs or a T cell subset sorted from them (not recorded which). This chain's CDR3 is CASSQVLPGGTYEQYF. DNA for the CDR3: TGCGCCAGCAGCCAAGTTCTTCCTGGCGGGACCTACGAGCAGTACTTC.